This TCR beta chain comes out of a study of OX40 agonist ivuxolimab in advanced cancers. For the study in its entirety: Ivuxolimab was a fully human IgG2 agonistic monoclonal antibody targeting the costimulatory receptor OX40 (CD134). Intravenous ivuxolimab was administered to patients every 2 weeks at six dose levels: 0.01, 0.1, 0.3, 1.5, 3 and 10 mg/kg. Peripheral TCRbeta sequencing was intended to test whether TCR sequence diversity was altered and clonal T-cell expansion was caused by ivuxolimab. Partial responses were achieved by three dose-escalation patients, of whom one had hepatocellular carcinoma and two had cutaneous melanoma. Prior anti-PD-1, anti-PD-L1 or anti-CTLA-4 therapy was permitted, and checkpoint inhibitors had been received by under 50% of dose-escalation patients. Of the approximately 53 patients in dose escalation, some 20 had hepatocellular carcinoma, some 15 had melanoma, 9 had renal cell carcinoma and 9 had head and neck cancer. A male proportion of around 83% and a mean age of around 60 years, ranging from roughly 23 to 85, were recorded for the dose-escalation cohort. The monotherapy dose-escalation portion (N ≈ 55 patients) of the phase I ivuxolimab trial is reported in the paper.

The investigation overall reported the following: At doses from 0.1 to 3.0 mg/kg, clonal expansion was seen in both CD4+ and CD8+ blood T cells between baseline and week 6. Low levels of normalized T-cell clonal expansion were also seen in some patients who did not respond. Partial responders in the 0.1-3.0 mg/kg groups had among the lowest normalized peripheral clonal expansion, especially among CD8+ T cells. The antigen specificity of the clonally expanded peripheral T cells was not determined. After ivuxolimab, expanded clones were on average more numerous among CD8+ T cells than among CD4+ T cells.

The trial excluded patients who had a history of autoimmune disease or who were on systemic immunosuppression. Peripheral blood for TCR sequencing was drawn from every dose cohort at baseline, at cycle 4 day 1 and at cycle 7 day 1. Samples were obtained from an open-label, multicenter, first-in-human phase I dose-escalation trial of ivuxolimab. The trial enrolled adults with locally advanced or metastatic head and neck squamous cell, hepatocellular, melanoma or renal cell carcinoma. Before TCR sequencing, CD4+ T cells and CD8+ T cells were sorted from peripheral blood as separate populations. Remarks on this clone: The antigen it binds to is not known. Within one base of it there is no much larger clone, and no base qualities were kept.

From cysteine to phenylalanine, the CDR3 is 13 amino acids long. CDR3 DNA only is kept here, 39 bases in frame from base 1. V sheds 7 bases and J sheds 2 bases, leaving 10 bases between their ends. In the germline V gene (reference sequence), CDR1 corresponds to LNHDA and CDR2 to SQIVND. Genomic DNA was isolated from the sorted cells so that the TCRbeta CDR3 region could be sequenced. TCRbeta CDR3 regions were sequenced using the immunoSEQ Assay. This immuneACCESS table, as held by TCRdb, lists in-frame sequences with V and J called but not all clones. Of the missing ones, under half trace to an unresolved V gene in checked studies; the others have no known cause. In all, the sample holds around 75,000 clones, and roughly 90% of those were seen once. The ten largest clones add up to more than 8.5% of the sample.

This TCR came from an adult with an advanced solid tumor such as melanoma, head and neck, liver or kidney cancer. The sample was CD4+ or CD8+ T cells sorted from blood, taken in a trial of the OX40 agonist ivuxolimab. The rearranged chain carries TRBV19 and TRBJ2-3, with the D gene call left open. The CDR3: CASKGWVTDTQYF. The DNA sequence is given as TGTGCCAGTAAGGGATGGGTCACAGATACGCAGTATTTT.